This TCR beta chain derives from a study of human T cells and chemical hapten exposure. Unique molecular identifiers were attached to individual cDNA molecules during library preparation. Each CDR3 protein is one row after TCRdb ran MiXCR on the RACE reads. The sample has tens of thousands of distinct CDR3 sequences, roughly 8.7% seen once. V lost 3 bases and J lost 3, with 9 bases in between. The CDR3 totals 15 residues. CDR1 is LGHNT, CDR2 FRNRAP, per germline. This clonotype has at least ten counts. Stated time point: healthy volunteer bleed at 6 weeks. Unfractionated whole blood yielded the extracted total RNA.

This receptor was taken from a male donor in good health. Some clones in this sample may be carry-over from other donors' samples. Sequenced input: whole blood. The V gene is TRBV12-5, the J gene TRBJ1-6; D remains ambiguous. CDR3 region: CASGFEEFYNSPLHF. CDR3 nucleotide sequence: TGTGCTAGTGGTTTCGAGGAATTCTATAATTCACCCCTCCACTTT. The full variable domain, completed using reference TRBV12-5 and TRBJ1-6, is DARVTQTPRHKVTEMGQEVTMRCQPILGHNTVFWYRQTMMQGLELLAYFRNRAPLDDSGMPKDRFSAEMPDATLATLKIQPSEPRDSAVYFCASGFEEFYNSPLHFGNGTRLTVT.